The clone carrying this T cell receptor (beta chain) has just a few counts. Trimming removed 5 bases from V and 4 bases from J; junction bases left unmatched: 9. This CDR3 comprises 15 residues. Germline V CDR1 and CDR2: SGHVS, FQNEAQ. The data were taken from a study of T-cell reconstitution after alpha-beta-depleted transplantation in children. Using unique molecular identifiers, the investigators prepared the TCRbeta library. TCRdb used MiXCR to reprocess the PCR reads, holding one entry per CDR3 protein. Here the sample spans approximately 400,000 distinct CDR3 sequences, roughly a tenth being singletons.

V gene TRBV7-8 combines with J gene TRBJ2-5; 8 bases line up with TRBD2. The TCR comes from a human donor who donated a stem cell graft to a child with acute myeloid leukemia. Source: PBMCs from the stem cell graft donor, taken from the stem cell graft. The CDR3 spells CASSHFGREGETQYF. The DNA of the CDR3 is TGTGCCAGCAGCCACTTCGGGAGGGAAGGAGAGACCCAGTACTTC.